This T cell receptor (beta chain) was recorded in a study of blood T cell repertoires in COVID-19. Study context: Spain, Italy and the United States supplied samples that represented acute and convalescent COVID-19. T cells, B-cell-depleted T cells, or PBMCs supplied cDNA or gDNA.

Original data processing: Amplifying reference gene primers gave estimates of nucleated cell counts. Only in-frame clones appear in the TCRdb table, and some are missing; sequencing was by immunoSEQ multiplex PCR. D and trimming were read from the DNA, whereas the V and J calls and clone size are those reported in that table. The sample includes 200,000 or so clones, approximately 81% seen only once; the top ten take around 2.9%. This clonotype was sampled from a man in his forties or fifties who had recovered from COVID-19. The material sequenced was peripheral blood.

The CDR3 coding sequence is TGTGCCAGTAGTATCGGGCGGGGGGAAGGACCCCAGCATTTT. Protein product: CASSIGRGEGPQHF. The chain links TRBV19 to TRBJ1-5; possible D gene TRBD1, 5 bases. Germline V CDR1 and CDR2: LNHDA, SQIVND (reference sequence). The V and J ends lost 3 bases and 10 bases respectively, with 16 bases between them. This CDR3 has 14 residues.